This TCR beta chain was captured by sequencing in a study of T cell clones after liver transplantation. Background on the study: Three of eight recipients were HCV-positive; others had non-autoimmune, non-viral indications.

TCRdb's table, derived via immunoSEQ multiplex PCR, lists solely in-frame clones and lacks some. The sample records about 99,000 clones, under 90% being singletons. There are 16 residues in the CDR3. Germline CDR1 and CDR2: SGHTA and FQGNSA. The junction had 5 bases not matched to a gene; V was cut back by 5 bases and J by 1 base. As to this clone: Its antigen is unidentified. The sample contains more than one DNA sequence encoding this CDR3.

General study results and limits: Compared with third party-reactive sequences, donor-reactive ones declined more, independent of withdrawal success. The donor-reactive repertoire was only partly measurable in two subjects, lacking donor cells. Rather than being deleted, graft donor-reactive T cells may have moved into the graft.

The sequence came from a human patient who received a liver transplant. Among the T cells, some may be from the graft donor. The V call is TRBV7-2, the J call TRBJ1-5; TRBD1 agrees at 10 bases. Sample: CD4+ T cells from blood, taken 45 to 50 months after liver transplant. The CDR3 DNA sequence: TGTGCCAGCAGCCTCCGGGACAGGGGCAGCAATCAGCCCCAGCATTTT. Protein sequence: CASSLRDRGSNQPQHF.